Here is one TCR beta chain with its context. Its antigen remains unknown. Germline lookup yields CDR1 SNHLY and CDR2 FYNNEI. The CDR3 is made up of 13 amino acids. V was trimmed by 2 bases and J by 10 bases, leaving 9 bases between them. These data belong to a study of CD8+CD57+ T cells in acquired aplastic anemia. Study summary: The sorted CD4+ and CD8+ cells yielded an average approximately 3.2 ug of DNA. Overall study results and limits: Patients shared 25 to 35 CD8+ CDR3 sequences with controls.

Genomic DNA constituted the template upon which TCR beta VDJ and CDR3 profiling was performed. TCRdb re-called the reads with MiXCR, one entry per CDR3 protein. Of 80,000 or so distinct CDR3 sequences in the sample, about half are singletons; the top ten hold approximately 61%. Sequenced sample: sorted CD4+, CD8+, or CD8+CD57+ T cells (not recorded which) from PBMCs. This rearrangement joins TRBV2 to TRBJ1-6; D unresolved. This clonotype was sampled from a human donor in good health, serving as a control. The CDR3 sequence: CASSERVGSPLHF. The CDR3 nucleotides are TGTGCCAGCAGTGAAAGGGTTGGCTCACCCCTCCACTTT.